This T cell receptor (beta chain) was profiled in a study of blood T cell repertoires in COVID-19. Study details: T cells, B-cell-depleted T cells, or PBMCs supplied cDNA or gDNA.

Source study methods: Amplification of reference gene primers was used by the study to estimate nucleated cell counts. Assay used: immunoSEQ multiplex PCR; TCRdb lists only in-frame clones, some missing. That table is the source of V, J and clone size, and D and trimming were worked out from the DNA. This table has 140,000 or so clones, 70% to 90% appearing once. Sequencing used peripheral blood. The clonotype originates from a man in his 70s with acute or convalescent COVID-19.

The CDR3 nucleotides are TGTGCCAGCAGCTTACTATCGCTAGCGGGAATCACAGGGAATGAGCAGTTCTTC. Amino acid sequence: CASSLLSLAGITGNEQFF. The genes are TRBV11-2 and TRBJ2-1; 9 positions agree with TRBD2. Germline trimming cut 2 bases from V and 7 bases from J; bases unmatched to any gene: 15. This CDR3 contains 18 residues. CDR1 SGHAT and CDR2 FQNNGV come from the germline V gene.